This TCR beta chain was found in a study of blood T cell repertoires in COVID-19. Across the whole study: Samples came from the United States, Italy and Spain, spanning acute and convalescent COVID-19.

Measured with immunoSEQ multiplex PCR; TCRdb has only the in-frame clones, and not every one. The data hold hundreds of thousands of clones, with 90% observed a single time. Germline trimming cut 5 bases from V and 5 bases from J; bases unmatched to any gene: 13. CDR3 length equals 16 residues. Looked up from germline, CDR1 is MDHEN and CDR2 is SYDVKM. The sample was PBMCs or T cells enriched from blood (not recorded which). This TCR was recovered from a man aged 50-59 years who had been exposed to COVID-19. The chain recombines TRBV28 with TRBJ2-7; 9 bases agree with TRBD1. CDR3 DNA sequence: TGTGCCAGCAGTCCCGCGGGACAGGGTTTGGTTAACGAGCAGTACGTC. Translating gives CASSPAGQGLVNEQYV.